Below, 16 T cell receptor beta chains from the same sample are listed, as sequenced in a study of spatial heterogeneity in lung cancer. MiXCR, applied by TCRdb to the 5' RACE reads, yields one record per CDR3 protein. The table includes 55,000 to 75,000 distinct CDR3 sequences, less than 9.5% detected once. The sample's time point: blood at routine non-recurrence follow-up after resection. The specimen comprised PBMCs, sampled at follow-up. The receptors were sampled from a female donor with early-stage non-small cell lung cancer.

Many counts were recorded for this clonotype. The gene calls are TRBV6-5 and TRBJ2-3; D uncertain. Trimming pared 4 bases from V and 6 bases from J, leaving 8 bases between. The V gene's germline CDR1 is MNHEY and CDR2 SVGAGI. The length of the CDR3 is 12 residues. The CDR3 DNA reads as TGTGCCAGCAGTTCGGATTTGGATACGCAGTATTTT. Its protein is CASSSDLDTQYF.

This chain connects TRBV7-2 to TRBJ1-5; no firm D call. Germline assignment: CDR1 SGHTA and CDR2 FQGNSA. The CDR3 is 16 amino acids. The germline V and J ends were trimmed by 6 bases and 0 bases, with 15 bases remaining between them. In nucleotides, the CDR3 is TGTGCCAGCAGGCCAACCGGGTCTTATAGCAATCAGCCCCAGCATTTT. This gives the protein CASRPTGSYSNQPQHF.

In its sample, this clonotype was seen many times. The V gene is TRBV25-1, the J gene TRBJ2-7, with unresolved D. CDR1 and CDR2 from the germline V gene are MGHDK and SYGVNS. This CDR3 comprises 13 residues. The V end was cut by 4 bases, the J end by 2 bases, with 9 bases between. CDR3 loop: CASSVPSPYEQYF. The CDR3 DNA follows: TGTGCCAGCAGTGTCCCCTCCCCCTACGAGCAGTACTTC.

The rearrangement uses TRBV5-1 and TRBJ2-7, with TRBD2 matching 10 bases. The CDR3 spans 16 residues. Per germline, CDR1 SGHRS and CDR2 YFSETQ. J was trimmed by 5 bases and V by 5 bases; bases with no gene match: 13. The CDR3 spells CASRISEAGGMHEQYF. CDR3 DNA: TGCGCCAGCAGAATCTCAGAAGCGGGAGGGATGCACGAGCAGTACTTC. The variable domain in full, with the rest retrieved from reference TRBV5-1 and TRBJ2-7, is KAGVTQTPRYLIKTRGQQVTLSCSPISGHRSVSWYQQTPGQGLQFLFEYFSETQRNKGNFPGRFSGRQFSNSRSEMNVSTLELGDSALYLCASRISEAGGMHEQYFGPGTRLTVT.

This clonotype was detected many times. V and J are TRBV11-2 and TRBJ1-4; tentatively, D is TRBD1 (6 bases). V gave up 6 bases and J gave up 3 bases, with 14 bases separating them. Germline V CDR1 and CDR2: SGHAT, FQNNGV. The CDR3 has 15 amino acids. The CDR3 here is CASSYGGRANEKLFF. The CDR3 DNA follows: TGTGCCAGCAGTTACGGGGGGCGAGCTAATGAAAAACTGTTTTTT.

The chain employs TRBV5-1 and TRBJ2-1; 8 bases agree with TRBD2. The CDR3 covers 15 residues. Germline CDR1 and CDR2: SGHRS and YFSETQ. With V trimmed by 4 bases and J by 6 bases, 9 bases remained unmatched. The CDR3 bases are TGCGCCAGCAGCGTCGCTAGCGGGCTGAGCAATGAGCAGTTCTTC. Residues: CASSVASGLSNEQFF.

Many counts were recorded for this clonotype. The CDR3 sequence is CASRDRGYYGYTF. CDR3 nucleotide sequence: TGTGCCAGCAGGGACAGGGGTTACTATGGCTACACCTTC. This chain links TRBV7-9 with TRBJ1-2, with TRBD1 identical over 9 bases. The CDR3 is made up of 13 amino acids. V shed 6 bases and J 3 bases; nucleotides not matched to a gene: 2. In germline, CDR1 is SEHNR, CDR2 FQNEAQ (reference sequence).

The chain joins TRBV6-1 to TRBJ2-1; a weak D match, TRBD2 (6 bases). Germline loops: CDR1 MNHNS, CDR2 SASEGT. The CDR3 is 12 residues long. Trimming left V 3 bases short and J 9 bases short, with 9 bases between. In DNA form, the CDR3 reads TGTGCCAGCAGTGACCTACTAGCTGAGCAGTTCTTC. Amino acid sequence: CASSDLLAEQFF.

This clonotype was seen ten or more times. V is TRBV10-3 and J is TRBJ1-5; possible D gene TRBD1, 6 bases. The CDR3 length is 15 residues. The V gene's germline CDR1 is ENHRY and CDR2 SYGVKD. Trimming pared 0 bases from V and 4 bases from J, leaving 10 bases between. CDR3 sequence (DNA): TGTGCCATCAGTGAGTCGGGGGGACATAATCAGCCCCAGCATTTT. The encoded protein is CAISESGGHNQPQHF.

CDR3 nucleotides: TGCAGTGCTAGAGTGGGGCTCGAGCAGTACTTC. The encoded protein is CSARVGLEQYF. The rearrangement links TRBV20-1 to TRBJ2-7; TRBD1 is a possible D gene (5 bases). Trimming left V 1 base short and J 6 bases short, with 7 bases between. Germline loops: CDR1 DFQATT, CDR2 SNEGSKA (reference sequence). The CDR3 contains 11 residues.

This clonotype was found a few times. This chain links TRBV28 with TRBJ2-1; D unresolved. This CDR3 is 12 amino acids long. Germline V gene lookup returns CDR1 MDHEN and CDR2 SYDVKM. V was trimmed by 6 bases and J by 5 bases, leaving 8 bases between them. CDR3 protein: CASRTWDNEQFF. The CDR3 nucleotides read TGTGCCAGCAGAACCTGGGACAATGAGCAGTTCTTC.

This clonotype was counted ten times or more. The chain carries TRBV6-6 and TRBJ1-6; 7 nucleotides match TRBD1. This CDR3 contains 14 residues. Trimming took 5 bases from V and 8 from J; bases not matched to a gene: 6. CDR1 and CDR2 (germline): MNHNY, SVGAGI (reference sequence). CDR3 sequence reads: CASSVQGGYSPLHF. As DNA, the CDR3 is TGTGCCAGCAGTGTCCAGGGGGGGTATTCACCCCTCCACTTT.

This chain joins TRBV3-1 and TRBJ2-5; perhaps TRBD2 as D (5 bases). Germline V CDR1 and CDR2: LGHDT, YNNKEL (reference sequence). Trimming shortened V by 3 bases and J by 7 bases, and 12 bases separated the two germline ends. The CDR3 is 13 residues long. The CDR3 DNA follows: TGTGCCAGCAGCCACCCCGGGAAAGGGACCCAGTACTTC. Amino acid sequence: CASSHPGKGTQYF.

Ten or more counts support this clonotype. The V call is TRBV9, the J call TRBJ2-7; 7 bases are a match to TRBD1. CDR1 and CDR2 from the germline V gene are SGDLS and YYNGEE. The CDR3 loop spans 17 amino acids. The V segment lost 4 bases and the J segment 4 bases; nucleotides outside the gene matches: 17. This CDR3 is CASSPRGFGRGEYEQYF. The CDR3 DNA reads as TGTGCCAGCAGCCCCAGGGGGTTCGGTCGGGGCGAATACGAGCAGTACTTC.

This clonotype was found many times. The chain carries TRBV13 and TRBJ2-1; no definite D call. The CDR3 is 16 amino acids. The V end was cut by 4 bases, the J end by 0 bases, with 13 bases between. CDR1 is PRHDT and CDR2 is FYEKMQ in the germline V gene (reference sequence). The CDR3 reads CASSSQSRSSYNEQFF. CDR3 coding DNA: TGTGCCAGCAGCTCCCAGTCCAGGAGCTCCTACAATGAGCAGTTCTTC.

This clonotype was counted ten times or more. The genes are TRBV7-6 and TRBJ2-2, with 10 bases lining up with TRBD2. CDR1 SGHVS and CDR2 FNYEAQ come from the germline V gene. V lost 10 bases and J lost 2; bases outside the gene matches: 4. The CDR3 spans 14 residues. The DNA for the CDR3 is TGTGCCACCGGGACTAGCGAAAACACCGGGGAGCTGTTTTTT. Protein sequence: CATGTSENTGELFF.